This record covers a single TCR beta chain. Assay: immunoSEQ multiplex PCR; the TCRdb copy retains only in-frame clones and omits some. Of about 320,000 clones listed, roughly 85% are singletons. The data stem from a study of blood T cell repertoires in COVID-19. For the study at large: From the United States, Italy and Spain came samples of acute and convalescent COVID-19.

V dropped 3 bases and J dropped 7 bases, with 16 bases sitting between them. Germline assignment: CDR1 DFQATT and CDR2 SNEGSKA (reference sequence). This CDR3 is built from 14 residues. This chain uses TRBV20-1 with TRBJ1-3, with D possibly matching TRBD1 (5 bases). The specimen was peripheral blood. The clonotype was recovered from a human donor in a cohort sampled during active COVID-19. The CDR3 nucleotides are TGCAGTGCTAGTAGCGGCTCGCGGGGGAACACCATATATTTT. Protein product: CSASSGSRGNTIYF.